The text below deals with one T cell receptor beta chain. The antigen is undetermined. Sequencing of TCR beta was performed on blood CD8+ T cells and on blood CD4+ T cells. The data were obtained in a study of CD8 T cells in Susac syndrome. Study-level points and caveats: TEMRA cells and active patients showed peak Susac CD8+ clonal expansion.

This CDR3 region has 13 residues. CDR1 is SEHNR, CDR2 FQNEAQ, per germline (reference sequence). Trimming removed 0 bases from V and 5 bases from J, with 6 bases in between. Random hexamers were used to reverse transcribe about 0.45 to 1 ug of RNA. In TCRdb, the immunoSEQ multiplex PCR reads were re-called with MiXCR into one record per CDR3 protein. The table has about 24,000 distinct CDR3 sequences, just under 95% seen once; the top ten hold roughly 0.59%. The sample comprised CD8+ T cells from PBMCs. The receptor was derived from a human donor with Susac syndrome. The rearrangement links TRBV7-9 to TRBJ2-3, with D possibly matching TRBD1 (6 bases). The CDR3, as DNA: TGTGCCAGCAGCTTAGCACAGGGAGATACGCAGTATTTT. This translates into CASSLAQGDTQYF.